This T cell receptor (beta chain) was identified in a study of cytomegalovirus exposure and HLA in healthy donors. Study results and limitations: According to a subsequent analysis, TCR clusters identified in the first cohort showed a tendency to co-occur across the 120 validation repertoires. CMV antigen specificity of a few CMV-associated chains was confirmed in vitro.

The approximately 120-subject validation cohort, separate from the roughly 700-subject first cohort, included the donors. This clone was detected once. What it binds is unknown. Germline V gene lookup returns CDR1 SNHLY and CDR2 FYNNEI. V shed 3 bases, J shed 1 base, and the junction held 11 bases outside the gene matches. This CDR3 has 18 amino acids. This table comes from immunoSEQ multiplex PCR, and its TCRdb copy is limited to in-frame clones, with some not included. The data hold about 120,000 clones, with approximately 90% observed a single time. The V and J genes are TRBV2 and TRBJ1-5; 8 bases agree with TRBD1. The TCR was taken from a man aged 18 to 30 in good health and CMV-seropositive. The sequencing sample was made of PBMCs. CDR3 sequence reads: CASSEIAAGGRSNQPQHF. CDR3 nucleotide sequence: TGTGCCAGCAGTGAGATAGCGGCAGGGGGCAGGAGCAATCAGCCCCAGCATTTT.